The 30 T cell receptor beta chains below come from one sample, sequenced in a study of shared clonotypes between healthy human individuals. Here immunoSEQ multiplex PCR was the method, and the copy in TCRdb shows in-frame clones only, minus some. The data contain fewer than 850,000 clones, 96% of them singletons. CD45RO-negative cells were positively selected for CCR7, leaving out terminally differentiated effector memory CD45RA+ cells. The material sequenced was naive CD8+ T cells sorted from blood. These receptors all come from a man younger than 45 in good health.

The CDR3 nucleotides are TGTGCCAGTAAGGCCGGTAAGGGTCCTAACTATGGCTACACCTTC. Protein: CASKAGKGPNYGYTF. The chain recombines TRBV19 with TRBJ1-2; no definite D call. The CDR3 covers 15 residues. Trimming took 7 bases from V and 0 from J, leaving 15 bases between them. CDR1 and CDR2 from the germline V gene are LNHDA and SQIVND (reference sequence).

This clone was counted a single time. The chain is built from TRBV16 and TRBJ2-2; D is undetermined. The V end lost 0 bases, the J end lost 3 bases, and 11 bases lay between the germline ends. This CDR3 region has 16 residues. CDR1 KGHSY and CDR2 FQNENV come from the germline V gene. CDR3 sequence: CASSQSGPQYTGELFF. CDR3 DNA sequence: TGTGCCAGCAGCCAATCCGGGCCTCAGTACACCGGGGAGCTGTTTTTT.

The chain has TRBV30 and TRBJ2-7, with D maybe TRBD2 (6 bases). V dropped 2 bases and J dropped 7 bases, with 18 bases sitting between them. The germline CDR1 and CDR2 sequences are GTSNPN and SVGIG (reference sequence). The CDR3 has 14 amino acids. The CDR3 DNA is TGTGCCTGGAGTTTCGGGGGAAGGGTTTATGAGCAGTACTTC. Encoded protein: CAWSFGGRVYEQYF.

The chain carries TRBV4-1 and TRBJ2-1, with TRBD2 as a possible D gene (5 bases). This CDR3 spans 16 amino acids. Deletions cut 4 bases from V and 0 bases from J, with 13 bases between. Germline values: CDR1 MGHRA, CDR2 YSYEKL. CDR3 coding DNA: TGCGCCAGCAGCCTCCTGGCGGGCAGCTCCTACAATGAGCAGTTCTTC. Its translation: CASSLLAGSSYNEQFF.

V is TRBV7-6 and J is TRBJ2-7; D call uncertain. Trimming shortened V by 3 bases and J by 5 bases, and 14 bases separated the two germline ends. Germline V gives CDR1 SGHVS, CDR2 FNYEAQ. The CDR3 is made up of 14 amino acids. This chain's CDR3 is CASSFFSDEDEQYF. CDR3 DNA sequence: TGTGCCAGCAGCTTTTTTTCGGACGAGGACGAGCAGTACTTC.

A remark on this clone: Other DNA sequences in the sample encode the same CDR3. The rearrangement joins TRBV4-1 to TRBJ2-2; 9 nucleotides align to TRBD2. Germline V gives CDR1 MGHRA, CDR2 YSYEKL. With 1 base clipped from V and 2 bases from J, the junction kept 2 bases outside the gene matches. CDR3 size: 16 residues. The CDR3 coding sequence is TGCGCCAGCAGCCAAGTTAGCGGGAGTAACACCGGGGAGCTGTTTTTT. Protein product: CASSQVSGSNTGELFF.

V gene TRBV9 combines with J gene TRBJ2-3; 10 positions match TRBD2. With 1 base clipped from V and 2 bases from J, the junction kept 4 bases outside the gene matches. Germline values: CDR1 SGDLS, CDR2 YYNGEE. There are 16 residues in the CDR3. This CDR3 is CASSVRLAGTTDTQYF. DNA of the CDR3: TGTGCCAGCAGCGTAAGACTAGCGGGCACCACAGATACGCAGTATTTT.

V gene TRBV9 combines with J gene TRBJ2-7, with 8 positions matching TRBD1. CDR3 length equals 14 residues. V lost 3 bases to trimming and J lost 0 bases; unmatched junction nucleotides: 2. Germline-derived CDR1 and CDR2 are SGDLS and YYNGEE. This chain's CDR3 is CASSEDRDSYEQYF. CDR3 DNA sequence: TGTGCCAGCAGCGAGGACAGGGACTCCTACGAGCAGTACTTC. Variable domain in full (rest from reference TRBV9 and TRBJ2-7): DSGVTQTPKHLITATGQRVTLRCSPRSGDLSVYWYQQSLDQGLQFLIQYYNGEERAKGNILERFSAQQFPDLHSELNLSSLELGDSALYFCASSEDRDSYEQYFGPGTRLTVT.

The chain employs TRBV19 and TRBJ2-1, with 8 bases lining up with TRBD1. The CDR3 has 15 amino acids. The germline V gene has CDR1 LNHDA and CDR2 SQIVND (reference sequence). J lost 5 bases, V lost 4 bases, and 7 bases had no gene match. The CDR3 DNA follows: TGTGCCAGTAGTACAACAGGGGGACCCAACAATGAGCAGTTCTTC. Its translation is CASSTTGGPNNEQFF.

The V gene is TRBV11-2, the J gene TRBJ2-1; maybe TRBD2 (5 bases). This CDR3 is built from 13 residues. The V end lost 2 bases, the J end lost 8 bases, and 10 bases lay between the germline ends. The germline V gene has CDR1 SGHAT and CDR2 FQNNGV. CDR3 sequence (DNA): TGTGCCAGCAGCTTATGGTCGGAGGATGAGCAGTTCTTC. Amino acid sequence: CASSLWSEDEQFF.

V gene TRBV6-5 combines with J gene TRBJ2-7, with 11 bases lining up with TRBD1. V lost 6 bases and J lost 0; bases outside the gene matches: 4. This CDR3 region has 15 residues. In germline, CDR1 is MNHEY, CDR2 SVGAGI. The CDR3 here is CASRTGTGGSYEQYF. CDR3 DNA: TGTGCCAGCAGGACCGGGACAGGGGGCTCCTACGAGCAGTACTTC.

The chain links TRBV6-4 to TRBJ2-3; 7 nucleotides line up with TRBD2. This CDR3 contains 14 residues. After removal of 9 bases from V and 0 bases from J, the junction contained 6 bases not matched to a gene. In germline, CDR1 is MRHNA, CDR2 SNTAGT. The chain's CDR3 is CASTSVISTDTQYF. DNA of the CDR3: TGTGCCAGTACTAGCGTGATTAGCACAGATACGCAGTATTTT.

Remarks on this clone: Other DNA sequences in the sample encode the same CDR3. The genes are TRBV18 and TRBJ2-3; D perhaps matches TRBD2 (6 bases). This CDR3 spans 15 amino acids. Germline V lookup: CDR1 KGHSH, CDR2 LQKENI. V was pared by 3 bases and J by 0 bases, with 10 bases between. The CDR3 coding sequence is TGTGCCAGCTCACCGGCAAGCGGGAGCACAGATACGCAGTATTTT. It specifies CASSPASGSTDTQYF.

The chain uses TRBV9 and TRBJ2-7, with 9 bases fitting TRBD2. Losses at the gene ends were 3 bases for V and 5 bases for J; bases not matched to a gene: 0. CDR1 and CDR2 from the germline V gene are SGDLS and YYNGEE. The CDR3 runs 12 residues. CDR3 in amino acids: CASSGLADEQYF. DNA of the CDR3: TGTGCCAGCAGCGGACTAGCGGACGAGCAGTACTTC.

V is TRBV19 and J is TRBJ1-1; the match to TRBD1 covers 8 bases. Germline V gives CDR1 LNHDA, CDR2 SQIVND (reference sequence). V dropped 5 bases and J dropped 4; count of bases not matched to a gene: 6. The CDR3 length is 14 residues. The CDR3 region is CASSRMGTGTEAFF. In DNA, the CDR3 is TGTGCCAGTAGTCGAATGGGGACAGGCACTGAAGCTTTCTTT.

The V and J genes are TRBV2 and TRBJ2-1, with 13 nucleotides matching TRBD2. Germline CDR1 reads SNHLY; CDR2 reads FYNNEI. This CDR3 has 16 amino acids. The junction had 10 bases not matched to a gene; V was cut back by 8 bases and J by 6 bases. CDR3 sequence reads: CASLIQGLAGFNEQFF. The CDR3, as DNA: TGTGCCAGCCTGATCCAGGGACTAGCGGGATTCAATGAGCAGTTCTTC.

V gene TRBV4-1 combines with J gene TRBJ1-1; D gene uncertain. There are 16 residues in the CDR3. Germline V lookup: CDR1 MGHRA, CDR2 YSYEKL. V lost 3 bases and J lost 2, with 16 bases in between. This chain's CDR3 is CASSQTTGQVNTEAFF. The CDR3 bases are TGCGCCAGCAGCCAGACTACCGGGCAGGTAAACACTGAAGCTTTCTTT.

This chain uses TRBV7-8 with TRBJ2-1, with a weak D call TRBD2 (6 bases). Germline V gene lookup returns CDR1 SGHVS and CDR2 FQNEAQ. CDR3 length: 16 amino acids. V was clipped by 2 bases and J by 7 bases, with 18 bases between them. The DNA for the CDR3 is TGTGCCAGCAGCTTAACGGAGAGCGGGTTCGAGAATGAGCAGTTCTTC. Translation gives CASSLTESGFENEQFF.

The chain links TRBV28 to TRBJ2-4; 7 positions match TRBD2. Germline values: CDR1 MDHEN, CDR2 SYDVKM. The CDR3 sequence is 14 residues long. The V segment lost 7 bases and the J segment 0 bases; nucleotides outside the gene matches: 3. The chain's CDR3 is CASMSGVAKNIQYF. CDR3 DNA sequence: TGTGCCAGCATGAGCGGGGTAGCCAAAAACATTCAGTACTTC.

V and J are TRBV27 and TRBJ2-2; D ambiguous. Trimming cost V 3 bases and J 4 bases, with 6 bases left between them. In germline, CDR1 is MNHEY, CDR2 SMNVEV (reference sequence). This CDR3 comprises 13 residues. In DNA form, the CDR3 reads TGTGCCAGCAGTTTGGCCGGCACCGGGGAGCTGTTTTTT. It translates to CASSLAGTGELFF.

The chain couples TRBV4-1 to TRBJ1-1, with D perhaps matching TRBD1 (5 bases). The CDR3 runs 15 residues. The germline V gene has CDR1 MGHRA and CDR2 YSYEKL. V was pared by 1 base and J by 10 bases, with 19 bases between. The CDR3 region is CASSQGGEIHGAAFF. The DNA of the CDR3 is TGCGCCAGCAGCCAAGGGGGGGAAATTCATGGGGCAGCTTTCTTT.

This chain uses TRBV7-9 with TRBJ2-3, with 7 bases fitting TRBD2. The germline V gene encodes CDR1 SEHNR and CDR2 FQNEAQ (reference sequence). J was trimmed by 7 bases and V by 8 bases; bases with no gene match: 21. This CDR3 spans 17 amino acids. CDR3 sequence: CASPDPTGAAGEHTQYF. CDR3 DNA sequence: TGTGCCAGCCCGGATCCGACCGGGGCGGCGGGAGAACATACGCAGTATTTT.

The chain has TRBV9 and TRBJ2-2; 7 bases are a match to TRBD1. The CDR3 contains 14 residues. V was pared by 4 bases and J by 7 bases, with 7 bases of the junction left unmatched. In germline, CDR1 is SGDLS, CDR2 YYNGEE. The CDR3 protein is CASSNWDSGGELFF. As DNA, the CDR3 is TGTGCCAGCAGCAACTGGGACAGCGGCGGGGAGCTGTTTTTT.

The chain combines TRBV5-4 with TRBJ2-2, with 12 bases aligning to TRBD2. V dropped 4 bases and J dropped 7; count of bases not matched to a gene: 8. From germline, CDR1 is SGHNT and CDR2 YYREEE (reference sequence). CDR3 size: 16 residues. The CDR3 sequence: CASSTIGLAGIGELFF. The CDR3 DNA reads TGTGCCAGCAGCACAATAGGACTAGCGGGAATCGGGGAGCTGTTTTTT. Complete variable domain (other parts from reference TRBV5-4 and TRBJ2-2): ETGVTQSPTHLIKTRGQQVTLRCSSQSGHNTVSWYQQALGQGPQFIFQYYREEENGRGNFPPRFSGLQFPNYSSELNVNALELDDSALYLCASSTIGLAGIGELFFGEGSRLTVL.

V is TRBV15 and J is TRBJ1-5, with TRBD1 identical over 7 bases. CDR3 size: 14 residues. Germline loops: CDR1 LNHNV, CDR2 YYDKDF (reference sequence). The ends lost 4 bases at V and 3 bases at J; junction bases unmatched: 3. For the CDR3, the DNA is TGTGCCACCAGCACGACAGGGTACAATCAGCCCCAGCATTTT. Its translation: CATSTTGYNQPQHF.

The V call is TRBV2, the J call TRBJ2-6; the D is unclear. Deletions cut 5 bases from V and 6 bases from J, with 17 bases between. The CDR3 length is 16 residues. Germline CDR1 reads SNHLY; CDR2 reads FYNNEI. As DNA, the CDR3 is TGTGCCAGCAGTACTTCTATACAAAGTCTGGCCAACGTCCTGACTTTC. Residues: CASSTSIQSLANVLTF.

The gene calls are TRBV4-3 and TRBJ2-7; 8 nucleotides match TRBD1. The germline V gene has CDR1 LGHNA and CDR2 YSLEER. J was trimmed by 5 bases and V by 3 bases; bases with no gene match: 6. The CDR3 is made up of 14 amino acids. The CDR3 spells CASSQDREVDEQYF. CDR3 in DNA: TGCGCCAGCAGCCAGGACAGGGAGGTTGACGAGCAGTACTTC.

V and J are TRBV7-6 and TRBJ2-7; D call uncertain. Deletions cut 1 base from V and 0 bases from J, with 7 bases between. Germline V gene lookup returns CDR1 SGHVS and CDR2 FNYEAQ. CDR3 length equals 14 residues. CDR3 amino acids: CASSLDGSSYEQYF. As DNA, the CDR3 is TGTGCCAGCAGCTTAGATGGCAGCTCCTACGAGCAGTACTTC.

The J gene is TRBJ2-3, the V gene TRBV7-9, with 7 bases lining up with TRBD2. The CDR3 is made up of 14 amino acids. Germline values: CDR1 SEHNR, CDR2 FQNEAQ (reference sequence). The trim removed 5 bases at V and 6 bases at J, leaving 8 bases unmatched. As DNA, the CDR3 is TGTGCCAGCAGCCCGGGCCTCGGGGGGGATACGCAGTATTTT. This gives the protein CASSPGLGGDTQYF.

This chain uses TRBV6-6 with TRBJ2-6; D gene unclear. The CDR3 length is 13 residues. With 10 bases removed from V and 0 bases from J, the gap between germline ends came to 7 bases. From germline, CDR1 is MNHNY and CDR2 SVGAGI (reference sequence). The CDR3 DNA is TGTGCCATTGAGAACTCTGGGGCCAACGTCCTGACTTTC. Its translation is CAIENSGANVLTF.